This is a list of T cell receptor beta chains from one sample in a study of monozygotic twins with inflammatory bowel disease. With the 5' RACE reads reprocessed, TCRdb shows one record per CDR3 protein and no DNA. The table for this sample gives about 110,000 distinct CDR3 sequences. What was sequenced was blood. The source is a human donor with ulcerative colitis or Crohn's disease, or a healthy co-twin of an affected twin (not recorded which). Both conserved end residues are part of each CDR3. Each record gives: clone size, J gene, V gene, CDR3 protein. Clone size is given for some rows only: seen once, a few or many times, or a class if the clone is expanded.

clone size: .; J gene: TRBJ2-5; V gene: TRBV5-1; CDR3 protein: CASSLKVSLPQGTQYF
clone size: .; J gene: TRBJ1-6; V gene: TRBV10-3; CDR3 protein: CAISGPDYNSPLHF
clone size: .; J gene: TRBJ2-4; V gene: TRBV29-1; CDR3 protein: CSVAALAGAPGIQYF
clone size: .; J gene: TRBJ2-5; V gene: TRBV12-3/TRBV12-4; CDR3 protein: CASSLSGRGQETQYF
clone size: .; J gene: TRBJ2-5; V gene: TRBV4-3; CDR3 protein: CASSQDRLETQYF
clone size: .; J gene: TRBJ2-2; V gene: TRBV15; CDR3 protein: CATSPQRDTGELFF
clone size: .; J gene: TRBJ1-6; V gene: TRBV12-3/TRBV12-4; CDR3 protein: CASSFQSSYNSPLHF
clone size: .; J gene: TRBJ2-2; V gene: TRBV3-1; CDR3 protein: CASSQADRAGELFF
clone size: .; J gene: TRBJ2-7; V gene: TRBV20-1; CDR3 protein: CSAKTTGDVYEQYF
clone size: .; J gene: TRBJ2-2; V gene: TRBV7-2; CDR3 protein: CASSFSVGTGELFF
clone size: .; J gene: TRBJ2-4; V gene: TRBV2; CDR3 protein: CASAGQGFIQYF
clone size: .; J gene: TRBJ2-7; V gene: TRBV12-3/TRBV12-4; CDR3 protein: CASSLYVTNYEQYF
clone size: .; J gene: TRBJ1-2; V gene: TRBV5-1; CDR3 protein: CASSLDLDRGLRGYTF
clone size: .; J gene: TRBJ2-1; V gene: TRBV20-1; CDR3 protein: CSAHTGTGLNEQFF
clone size: .; J gene: TRBJ1-4; V gene: TRBV7-2; CDR3 protein: CASTYDSATNEKLFF
clone size: .; J gene: TRBJ2-7; V gene: TRBV7-2; CDR3 protein: CASSLAQGEYEQYF
clone size: .; J gene: TRBJ2-3; V gene: TRBV10-3; CDR3 protein: CATRVLLTDTQYF
clone size: .; J gene: TRBJ2-7; V gene: TRBV11-1; CDR3 protein: CASSQISAGPSYEQYF
clone size: .; J gene: TRBJ2-2; V gene: TRBV7-2; CDR3 protein: CASSLGGSPGTGELFF
clone size: .; J gene: TRBJ2-7; V gene: TRBV11-2; CDR3 protein: CASSTTGLGAYEQYF
clone size: .; J gene: TRBJ2-4; V gene: TRBV5-6; CDR3 protein: CASSSLSGAGNMQYF
clone size: .; J gene: TRBJ1-2; V gene: TRBV25-1; CDR3 protein: CASSEDRAYGYTF
clone size: .; J gene: TRBJ2-5; V gene: TRBV5-1; CDR3 protein: CASSLGGLKTQYF
clone size: .; J gene: TRBJ2-5; V gene: TRBV6-1; CDR3 protein: CASRGVSQETQYF
clone size: .; J gene: TRBJ2-1; V gene: TRBV11-2; CDR3 protein: CASSLAASGGEQFF
clone size: .; J gene: TRBJ2-5; V gene: TRBV11-2; CDR3 protein: CASSLLAGESTQYF
clone size: .; J gene: TRBJ2-1; V gene: TRBV2; CDR3 protein: CASSEEGRSYNEQFF
clone size: .; J gene: TRBJ2-1; V gene: TRBV29-1; CDR3 protein: CSPLRVAGGNEQFF
clone size: .; J gene: TRBJ2-3; V gene: TRBV20-1; CDR3 protein: CSAPRTRTTDTQYF
clone size: .; J gene: TRBJ2-3; V gene: TRBV20-1; CDR3 protein: CSAVRGGNSDTQYF
clone size: .; J gene: TRBJ2-5; V gene: TRBV21-1; CDR3 protein: CASSFQRENGETQYF
clone size: .; J gene: TRBJ2-7; V gene: TRBV20-1; CDR3 protein: CSALAQVGVYEQYF
clone size: .; J gene: TRBJ2-5; V gene: TRBV20-1; CDR3 protein: CSATGHSQETQYF
clone size: .; J gene: TRBJ2-1; V gene: TRBV7-7; CDR3 protein: CASSLGELTYNEQFF
clone size: .; J gene: TRBJ1-5; V gene: TRBV20-1; CDR3 protein: CSARGGRADQPQHF
clone size: medium-sized; J gene: TRBJ2-2; V gene: TRBV25-1; CDR3 protein: CASSDDRDTGELFF
clone size: .; J gene: TRBJ1-1; V gene: TRBV7-8; CDR3 protein: CASSLGRRGAGEAFF
clone size: .; J gene: TRBJ2-7; V gene: TRBV7-2; CDR3 protein: CASSLVVDVDEQYF
clone size: .; J gene: TRBJ2-5; V gene: TRBV7-9; CDR3 protein: CASSYTSGTGYQETQYF
clone size: .; J gene: TRBJ2-3; V gene: TRBV5-4; CDR3 protein: CASRGRGSTDTQYF
clone size: .; J gene: TRBJ2-1; V gene: TRBV4-1; CDR3 protein: CASSQRNEQFF
clone size: .; J gene: TRBJ2-2; V gene: TRBV7-2; CDR3 protein: CASSFYPTGELFF
clone size: .; J gene: TRBJ2-7; V gene: TRBV6-6; CDR3 protein: CASRRTGTTYEQYF
clone size: .; J gene: TRBJ2-3; V gene: TRBV11-2; CDR3 protein: CASSRVGTLTLVADTQYF
clone size: .; J gene: TRBJ2-2; V gene: TRBV3-1; CDR3 protein: CASSPYGQGANTGELFF
clone size: .; J gene: TRBJ2-1; V gene: TRBV12-3/TRBV12-4; CDR3 protein: CASSRNRWNNEQFF
clone size: .; J gene: TRBJ2-7; V gene: TRBV12-5; CDR3 protein: CASGLVQGLHYEQYF
clone size: .; J gene: TRBJ2-2; V gene: TRBV25-1; CDR3 protein: CASSADRDDTGELFF
clone size: .; J gene: TRBJ2-2; V gene: TRBV7-3; CDR3 protein: CASSSGLGDTGELFF
clone size: .; J gene: TRBJ2-7; V gene: TRBV2; CDR3 protein: CASRQQTGNEQYF
clone size: .; J gene: TRBJ2-3; V gene: TRBV7-9; CDR3 protein: CASSLGTTPTDTQYF
clone size: .; J gene: TRBJ2-7; V gene: TRBV5-1; CDR3 protein: CASSTPGQRSYEQYF
clone size: .; J gene: TRBJ2-2; V gene: TRBV20-1; CDR3 protein: CSARDRATGGELFF
clone size: .; J gene: TRBJ1-1; V gene: TRBV28; CDR3 protein: CASRSTGVLNTEAFF
clone size: .; J gene: TRBJ1-6; V gene: TRBV5-1; CDR3 protein: CASSLTGLNSPLHF
clone size: .; J gene: TRBJ2-4; V gene: TRBV5-1; CDR3 protein: CASSSGDASKNIQYF
clone size: .; J gene: TRBJ2-7; V gene: TRBV20-1; CDR3 protein: CSASPIGSGTSGGYEQYF